The 22 T cell receptor beta chains below were found in one sample sequenced in a study of OX40 agonist ivuxolimab in advanced cancers. Assay: immunoSEQ multiplex PCR; the TCRdb copy retains only in-frame clones and omits some. Of about 23,000 clones listed, around four fifths were seen once; the top ten hold approximately 13%. Sequenced here: CD4+ or CD8+ T cells sorted from blood, sampled in a trial of the OX40 agonist ivuxolimab. All receptors derive from an adult with an advanced solid tumor such as melanoma, head and neck, liver or kidney cancer.

The rearrangement uses TRBV5-1 and TRBJ2-7; 9 nucleotides align to TRBD1. From germline, CDR1 is SGHRS and CDR2 YFSETQ. The CDR3 totals 15 residues. Trimming at V came to 1 base and at J to 0 bases, leaving 2 bases not matched to a gene. CDR3 region: CASSLPGQGSYEQYF. DNA for the CDR3: TGCGCCAGCAGCTTGCCGGGACAGGGCTCCTACGAGCAGTACTTC.

The rearrangement uses TRBV6-5 and TRBJ1-2; 7 positions agree with TRBD1. The germline gives CDR1 MNHEY, CDR2 SVGAGI. The trim removed 3 bases at V and 3 bases at J, leaving 7 bases unmatched. The CDR3 covers 15 residues. The DNA for the CDR3 is TGTGCCAGCAGTTATTCGACAGGGTTGGACTATGGCTACACCTTC. This sequence encodes CASSYSTGLDYGYTF.

The J gene is TRBJ1-1, the V gene TRBV7-8, with D tentatively TRBD1 (5 bases). Germline lookup yields CDR1 SGHVS and CDR2 FQNEAQ. CDR3 length: 15 amino acids. Trimming shortened V by 5 bases and J by 10 bases, and 23 bases separated the two germline ends. Written as DNA, the CDR3 is TGTGCCAGCAGCCTCCTCCCGGGTTCCCGGGGGGGAGCTTTCTTT. Translation gives CASSLLPGSRGGAFF.

The chain is built from TRBV5-6 and TRBJ1-4, with 9 bases aligning to TRBD1. Germline trimming cut 0 bases from V and 5 bases from J; bases unmatched to any gene: 11. This CDR3 is built from 18 residues. CDR1 is SGHDT and CDR2 is YYEEEE in the germline V gene. The CDR3 loop reads CASSLEFGQGIGNEKLFF. In nucleotides, the CDR3 is TGTGCCAGCAGCTTGGAATTCGGACAGGGGATAGGAAATGAAAAACTGTTTTTT.

This chain joins TRBV7-9 and TRBJ2-7; perhaps TRBD2 as D (6 bases). Germline V gene data show CDR1 as SEHNR and CDR2 as FQNEAQ (reference sequence). V was trimmed by 1 base and J by 3 bases, leaving 13 bases between them. This CDR3 comprises 15 residues. CDR3: CASSLDSSGGYEQYF. In nucleotides, the CDR3 is TGTGCCAGCAGCTTAGACTCTTCCGGGGGCTACGAGCAGTACTTC.

The chain couples TRBV4-1 to TRBJ1-5, with 7 bases matching TRBD1. There are 15 residues in the CDR3. The V gene's germline CDR1 is MGHRA and CDR2 YSYEKL. The V segment lost 0 bases and the J segment 5 bases; nucleotides outside the gene matches: 4. The CDR3 nucleotides are TGCGCCAGCAGCCAAGATGAAGGGGGCGATCAGCCCCAGCATTTT. The encoded protein is CASSQDEGGDQPQHF.

The chain employs TRBV4-3 and TRBJ2-7, with D unclear. Trimming stripped 0 bases from V and 2 bases from J, with 14 bases between. This CDR3 has 16 residues. Germline V gene sequence: CDR1 LGHNA, CDR2 YSLEER. The CDR3 DNA reads TGCGCCAGCAGCCAAGAAGTTATGGGCAGAGCCTACGAGCAGTACTTC. It codes for CASSQEVMGRAYEQYF.

This chain joins TRBV11-2 and TRBJ1-2, with D possibly being TRBD1 (6 bases). The CDR3 is 14 amino acids. The V and J ends lost 4 bases and 6 bases respectively, with 15 bases between them. The V gene's germline CDR1 is SGHAT and CDR2 FQNNGV. The CDR3 sequence is CASSSVRAGDGYTF. CDR3 coding DNA: TGTGCCAGCAGCTCCGTCCGGGCAGGGGATGGCTACACCTTC.

The chain is built from TRBV7-9 and TRBJ2-7, with D perhaps TRBD1 or TRBD2 (5 bases each). Trimming removed 6 bases from V and 1 base from J, with 22 bases in between. The germline CDR1 and CDR2 sequences are SEHNR and FQNEAQ (reference sequence). This CDR3 has 17 amino acids. CDR3 sequence (DNA): TGTGCCAGCAGGGGGGTCGGTAGGCGTTCGGGATCCTACGAGCAGTACTTC. Translating it yields CASRGVGRRSGSYEQYF.

This clone qualifies as medium-sized (0.01 to 0.1%). The chain uses TRBV10-3 and TRBJ1-5; 7 nucleotides agree with TRBD1. The germline gives CDR1 ENHRY, CDR2 SYGVKD. Unmatched junction bases numbered 4, after V lost 5 bases and J lost 0 bases. This CDR3 is built from 15 residues. The DNA of the CDR3 is TGTGCCATCAGTCCTCAGGGGGATAGCAATCAGCCCCAGCATTTT. This encodes CAISPQGDSNQPQHF.

V usage is TRBV27 and J usage is TRBJ1-5; D not certain. Germline V gene sequence: CDR1 MNHEY, CDR2 SMNVEV (reference sequence). The V and J ends lost 0 bases and 5 bases respectively, with 11 bases between them. This CDR3 has 15 amino acids. The CDR3 DNA follows: TGTGCCAGCAGTTTATCAAAATCCGGGGATCAGCCCCAGCATTTT. This gives the protein CASSLSKSGDQPQHF.

The genes are TRBV5-3 and TRBJ1-5; no clear D gene. TRBV5-3 carries the ORF label, with uncertain function. V was pared by 8 bases and J by 9 bases, with 15 bases between. This CDR3 is 12 amino acids long. The DNA of the CDR3 is TGTGCCAGCAGCCCGACGATAGGGCCCCAGCATTTT. This sequence encodes CASSPTIGPQHF.

J is TRBJ1-2 and V is TRBV4-1; weak D call: TRBD1 (5 bases). This CDR3 has 11 amino acids. Germline lookup yields CDR1 MGHRA and CDR2 YSYEKL. Trimming cost V 6 bases and J 7 bases, with 9 bases left between them. The CDR3 protein is CASSKRGGYTF. As DNA, the CDR3 is TGCGCCAGCAGTAAGAGGGGTGGCTACACCTTC.

The J gene is TRBJ1-5, the V gene TRBV13; maybe TRBD1 (5 bases). Trimming removed 4 bases at V and 7 bases at J, with 23 bases between. The CDR3 consists of 17 residues. Per germline, CDR1 PRHDT and CDR2 FYEKMQ (reference sequence). The CDR3 DNA sequence: TGTGCCAGCAGCTCCGCCGGGGCCTCCCCAGGAACACAGCCCCAGCATTTT. Encoded protein: CASSSAGASPGTQPQHF.

The rearrangement links TRBV15 to TRBJ1-1; D remains unclear. Trimming cost V 0 bases and J 3 bases, with 11 bases left between them. Germline V CDR1 and CDR2: LNHNV, YYDKDF (reference sequence). CDR3 length equals 15 residues. The CDR3 region has the DNA TGTGCCACCAGCAGAGAGGGCCTGCCTTACACTGAAGCTTTCTTT. This sequence encodes CATSREGLPYTEAFF.

The genes are TRBV7-9 and TRBJ1-1; a possible D gene is TRBD1 (5 bases). CDR1 is SEHNR and CDR2 is FQNEAQ in the germline V gene (reference sequence). V was clipped by 5 bases and J by 1 base, with 14 bases between them. This CDR3 is built from 15 residues. CDR3 region: CASSPEGRENTEAFF. The DNA of the CDR3 is TGTGCCAGCAGCCCGGAGGGCAGGGAGAACACTGAAGCTTTCTTT.

The chain's CDR3 is CASSFTGSLYEQYF. The CDR3 DNA follows: TGTGCCAGCAGCTTTACAGGGTCCCTCTACGAGCAGTACTTC. The V and J genes are TRBV5-4 and TRBJ2-7, with TRBD1 as a possible D gene (6 bases). From germline, CDR1 is SGHNT and CDR2 YYREEE (reference sequence). The CDR3 spans 14 residues. Trimming took off 2 bases at V and 3 bases at J, with 12 bases between the two ends.

The chain links TRBV25-1 to TRBJ1-1; the D is unclear. CDR1 is MGHDK and CDR2 is SYGVNS in the germline V gene. The CDR3 contains 14 residues. With 3 bases removed from V and 1 base from J, the gap between germline ends came to 9 bases. CDR3 amino acids: CASSDREANTEAFF. In DNA, the CDR3 is TGTGCCAGCAGTGACCGGGAGGCGAACACTGAAGCTTTCTTT.

The chain recombines TRBV9 with TRBJ2-1, with TRBD1 matching 9 bases. The CDR3 consists of 16 residues. In germline, CDR1 is SGDLS, CDR2 YYNGEE. J was trimmed by 5 bases and V by 3 bases; bases with no gene match: 9. The CDR3 loop reads CASSDSPDRGHNEQFF. The DNA for the CDR3 is TGTGCCAGCAGCGACTCCCCGGACAGGGGCCACAATGAGCAGTTCTTC.

The chain joins TRBV29-1 to TRBJ1-1, with D hard to call. V gave up 4 bases and J gave up 2 bases, with 17 bases separating them. Germline V gives CDR1 SQVTM, CDR2 ANQGSEA. The CDR3 is 15 amino acids. CDR3 bases: TGCAGCGTTGGTCACCATGCTGGAGGAAACACTGAAGCTTTCTTT. Protein: CSVGHHAGGNTEAFF.

This chain uses TRBV23-1 with TRBJ2-7; possibly TRBD2 for D (5 bases). TRBV23-1 is an ORF; its function is uncertain. With 0 bases removed from V and 5 bases from J, the gap between germline ends came to 23 bases. The CDR3 is 18 residues long. CDR3 protein: CASSQSSPPGTRSNEQYF. The CDR3, as DNA: TGCGCCAGCAGTCAATCGAGTCCTCCGGGAACCCGATCCAACGAGCAGTACTTC.

The genes are TRBV27 and TRBJ1-1; no firm D call. Trimming cost V 0 bases and J 0 bases, with 8 bases left between them. Germline values: CDR1 MNHEY, CDR2 SMNVEV (reference sequence). CDR3 length equals 15 residues. For the CDR3, the DNA is TGTGCCAGCAGTTTATCCAGCTTCATGAACACTGAAGCTTTCTTT. Protein: CASSLSSFMNTEAFF.